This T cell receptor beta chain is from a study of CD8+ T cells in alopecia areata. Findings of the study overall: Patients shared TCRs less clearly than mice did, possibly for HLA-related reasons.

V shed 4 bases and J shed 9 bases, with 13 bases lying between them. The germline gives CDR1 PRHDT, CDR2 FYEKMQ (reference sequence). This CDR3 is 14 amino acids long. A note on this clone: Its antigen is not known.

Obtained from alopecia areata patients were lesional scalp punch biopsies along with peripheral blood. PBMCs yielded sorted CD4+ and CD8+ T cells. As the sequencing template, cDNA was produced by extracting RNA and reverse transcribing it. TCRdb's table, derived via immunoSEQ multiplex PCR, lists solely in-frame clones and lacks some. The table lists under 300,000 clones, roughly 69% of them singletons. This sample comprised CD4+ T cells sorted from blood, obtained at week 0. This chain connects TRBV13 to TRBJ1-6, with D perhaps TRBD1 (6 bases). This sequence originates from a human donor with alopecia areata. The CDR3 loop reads CASSYGQSASPLHF. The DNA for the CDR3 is TGTGCCAGCAGCTATGGACAGTCCGCTTCACCCCTCCACTTT.